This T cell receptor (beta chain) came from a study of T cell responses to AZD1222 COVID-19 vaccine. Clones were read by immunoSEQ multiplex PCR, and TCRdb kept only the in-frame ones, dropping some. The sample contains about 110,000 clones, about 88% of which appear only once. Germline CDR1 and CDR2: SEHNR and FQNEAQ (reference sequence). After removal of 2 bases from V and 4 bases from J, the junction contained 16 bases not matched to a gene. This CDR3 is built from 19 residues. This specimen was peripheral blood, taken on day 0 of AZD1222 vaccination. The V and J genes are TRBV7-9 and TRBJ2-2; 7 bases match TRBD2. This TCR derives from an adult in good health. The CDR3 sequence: CASSLFVGLGRTFTGELFF. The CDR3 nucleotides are TGTGCCAGCAGCTTATTCGTTGGACTAGGGCGGACCTTCACCGGGGAGCTGTTTTTT.